This T cell receptor beta chain was identified during a study of T cells in Graves' hyperthyroidism and ophthalmopathy. From RNA transcripts, TCR beta CDR3 regions were amplified. Using the HTBI primer set, a first-round RT-PCR was run on the TCR CDR3. TCRdb re-called the multiplex PCR reads through MiXCR, storing one row per CDR3 protein. The data contain 800,000 or so distinct CDR3 sequences, roughly 40% of them seen just once; the ten biggest clones take up approximately 8.7%. In this sample, this clonotype turned up a few times. V lost 7 bases and J 4 bases, leaving 20 bases between the germline ends. The CDR3 extends over 17 amino acids. Germline lookup yields CDR1 LNHDA and CDR2 SQIVND (reference sequence). Graves' hyperthyroidism qualified as stable when ophthalmopathy did not progress within 18 months.

The sequence was obtained from a man aged 18-30 years with Graves' hyperthyroidism. The sample consisted of blood. This chain uses TRBV19 with TRBJ1-6; no reliable D call. CDR3 nucleotide sequence: TGTGCCAGTACTCGCCCGGACCAGGCCGTTTATAATTCACCCCTCCACTTT. It is translated as CASTRPDQAVYNSPLHF. The whole variable domain, remainder taken from reference TRBV19 and TRBJ1-6, is DGGITQSPKYLFRKEGQNVTLSCEQNLNHDAMYWYRQDPGQGLRLIYYSQIVNDFQKGDIAEGYSVSREKKESFPLTVTSAQKNPTAFYLCASTRPDQAVYNSPLHFGNGTRLTVT.